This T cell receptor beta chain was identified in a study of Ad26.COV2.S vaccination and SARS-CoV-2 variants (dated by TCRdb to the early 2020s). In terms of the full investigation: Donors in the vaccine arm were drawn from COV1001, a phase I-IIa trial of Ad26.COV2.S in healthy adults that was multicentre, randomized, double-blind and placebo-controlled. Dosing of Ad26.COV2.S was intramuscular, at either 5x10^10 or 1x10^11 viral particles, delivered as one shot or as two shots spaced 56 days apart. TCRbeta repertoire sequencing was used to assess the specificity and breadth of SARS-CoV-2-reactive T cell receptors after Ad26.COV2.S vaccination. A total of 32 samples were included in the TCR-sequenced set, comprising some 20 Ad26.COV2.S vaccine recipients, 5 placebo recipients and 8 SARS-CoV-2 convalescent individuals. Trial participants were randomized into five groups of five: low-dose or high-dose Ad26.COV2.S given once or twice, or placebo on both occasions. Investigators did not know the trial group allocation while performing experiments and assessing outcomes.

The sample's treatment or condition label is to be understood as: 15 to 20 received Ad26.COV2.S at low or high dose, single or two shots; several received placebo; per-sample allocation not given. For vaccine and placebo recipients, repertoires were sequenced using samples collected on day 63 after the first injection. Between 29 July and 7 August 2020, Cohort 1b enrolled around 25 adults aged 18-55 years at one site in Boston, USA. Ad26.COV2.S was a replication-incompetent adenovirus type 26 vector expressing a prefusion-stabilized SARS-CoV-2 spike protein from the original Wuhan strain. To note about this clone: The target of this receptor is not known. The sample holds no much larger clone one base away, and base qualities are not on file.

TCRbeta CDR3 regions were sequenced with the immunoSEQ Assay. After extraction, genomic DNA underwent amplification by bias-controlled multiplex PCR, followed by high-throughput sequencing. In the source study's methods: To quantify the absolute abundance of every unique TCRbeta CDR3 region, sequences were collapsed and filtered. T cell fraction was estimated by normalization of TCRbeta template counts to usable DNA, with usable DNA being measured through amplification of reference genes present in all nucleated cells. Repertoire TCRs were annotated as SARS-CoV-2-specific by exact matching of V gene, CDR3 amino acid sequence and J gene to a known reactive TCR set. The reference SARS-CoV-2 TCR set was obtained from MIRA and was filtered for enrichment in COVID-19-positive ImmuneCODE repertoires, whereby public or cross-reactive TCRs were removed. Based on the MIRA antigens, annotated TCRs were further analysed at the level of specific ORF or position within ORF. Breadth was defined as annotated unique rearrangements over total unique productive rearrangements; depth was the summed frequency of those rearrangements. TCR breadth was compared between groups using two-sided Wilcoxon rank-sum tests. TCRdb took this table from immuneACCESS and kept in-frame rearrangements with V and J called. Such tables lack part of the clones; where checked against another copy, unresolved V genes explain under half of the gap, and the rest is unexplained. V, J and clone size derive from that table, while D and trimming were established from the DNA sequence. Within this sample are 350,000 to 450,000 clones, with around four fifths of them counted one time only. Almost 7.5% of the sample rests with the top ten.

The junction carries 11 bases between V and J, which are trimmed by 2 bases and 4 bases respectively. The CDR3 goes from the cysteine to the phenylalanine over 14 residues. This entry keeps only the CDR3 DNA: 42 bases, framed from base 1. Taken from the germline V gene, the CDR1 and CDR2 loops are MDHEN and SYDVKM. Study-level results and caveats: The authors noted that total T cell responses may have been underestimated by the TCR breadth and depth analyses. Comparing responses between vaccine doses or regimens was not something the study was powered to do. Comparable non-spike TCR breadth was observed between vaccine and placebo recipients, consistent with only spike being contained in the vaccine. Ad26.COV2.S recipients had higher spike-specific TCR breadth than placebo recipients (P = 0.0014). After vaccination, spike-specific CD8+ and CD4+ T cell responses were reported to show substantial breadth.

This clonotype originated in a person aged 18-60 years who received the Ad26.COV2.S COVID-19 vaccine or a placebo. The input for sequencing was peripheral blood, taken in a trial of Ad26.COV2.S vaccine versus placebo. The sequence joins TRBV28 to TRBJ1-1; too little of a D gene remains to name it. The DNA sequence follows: TGTGCCAGCAGTTTACCCGGGCAGAGCACTGAAGCTTTCTTT. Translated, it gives CASSLPGQSTEAFF. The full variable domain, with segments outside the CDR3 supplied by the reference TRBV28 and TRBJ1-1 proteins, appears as DVKVTQSSRYLVKRTGEKVFLECVQDMDHENMFWYRQDPGLGLRLIYFSYDVKMKEKGDIPEGYSVSREKKERFSLILESASTNQTSMYLCASSLPGQSTEAFFGQGTRLTVV.